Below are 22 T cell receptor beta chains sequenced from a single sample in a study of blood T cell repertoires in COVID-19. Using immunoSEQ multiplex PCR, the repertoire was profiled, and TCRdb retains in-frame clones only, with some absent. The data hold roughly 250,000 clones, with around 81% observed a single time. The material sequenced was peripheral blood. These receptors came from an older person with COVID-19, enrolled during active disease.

CDR3 in DNA: TGTGCCAGCAGTGATGACAGAAAGGCCTACGAGCAGTACTTC. Translation gives CASSDDRKAYEQYF. The V call is TRBV11-3, the J call TRBJ2-7; D perhaps matches TRBD1 (5 bases). Per germline, CDR1 SGHNT and CDR2 YENEEA. V dropped 6 bases and J dropped 2 bases, with 14 bases sitting between them. The CDR3 spans 14 residues.

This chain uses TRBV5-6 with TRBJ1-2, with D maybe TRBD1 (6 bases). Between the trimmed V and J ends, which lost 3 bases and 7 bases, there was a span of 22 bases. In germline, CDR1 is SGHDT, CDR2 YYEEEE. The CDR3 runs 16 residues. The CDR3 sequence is CASSSWVTGNILGYTF. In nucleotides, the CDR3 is TGTGCCAGCAGCTCCTGGGTTACAGGGAATATCCTTGGCTACACCTTC.

CDR3 coding DNA: TGTGCCAGCAGCTTAGTTGGAAGACAAGTTTATGGCTACACCTTC. It codes for CASSLVGRQVYGYTF. The genes are TRBV5-4 and TRBJ1-2; D uncertain. Trimming left V 2 bases short and J 5 bases short, with 16 bases between. CDR1 and CDR2 from the germline V gene are SGHNT and YYREEE (reference sequence). This CDR3 has 15 amino acids.

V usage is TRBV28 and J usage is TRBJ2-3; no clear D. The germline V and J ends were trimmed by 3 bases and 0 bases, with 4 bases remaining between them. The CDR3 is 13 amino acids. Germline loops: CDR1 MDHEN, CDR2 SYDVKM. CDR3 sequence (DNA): TGTGCCAGCAGTTTTTTAAGCACAGATACGCAGTATTTT. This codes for CASSFLSTDTQYF.

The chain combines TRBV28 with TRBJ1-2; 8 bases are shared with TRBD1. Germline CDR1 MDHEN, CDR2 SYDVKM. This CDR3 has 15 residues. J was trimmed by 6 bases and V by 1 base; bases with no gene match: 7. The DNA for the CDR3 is TGTGCCAGCAGTTTATTCCGGACAGGGTTCAATGGCTACACCTTC. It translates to CASSLFRTGFNGYTF.

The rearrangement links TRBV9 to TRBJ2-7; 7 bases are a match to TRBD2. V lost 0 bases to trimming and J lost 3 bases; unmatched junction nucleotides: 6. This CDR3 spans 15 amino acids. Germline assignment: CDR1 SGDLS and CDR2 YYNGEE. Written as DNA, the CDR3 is TGTGCCAGCAGCGTAGACCTAGCGGCGTACTACGAGCAGTACTTC. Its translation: CASSVDLAAYYEQYF.

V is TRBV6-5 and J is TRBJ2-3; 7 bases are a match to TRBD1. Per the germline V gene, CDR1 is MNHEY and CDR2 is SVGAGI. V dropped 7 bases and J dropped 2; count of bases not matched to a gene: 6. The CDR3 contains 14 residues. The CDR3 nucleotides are TGTGCCAGCAAATGGGACAGATACACAGATACGCAGTATTTT. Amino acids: CASKWDRYTDTQYF.

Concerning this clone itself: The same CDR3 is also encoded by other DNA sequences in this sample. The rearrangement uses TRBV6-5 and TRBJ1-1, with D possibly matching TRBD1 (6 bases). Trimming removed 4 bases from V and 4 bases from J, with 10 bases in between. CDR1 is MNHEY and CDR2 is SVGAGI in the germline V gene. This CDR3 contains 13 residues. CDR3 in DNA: TGTGCCAGCAGTTTCGGGGGGCGCACTGAAGCTTTCTTT. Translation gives CASSFGGRTEAFF.

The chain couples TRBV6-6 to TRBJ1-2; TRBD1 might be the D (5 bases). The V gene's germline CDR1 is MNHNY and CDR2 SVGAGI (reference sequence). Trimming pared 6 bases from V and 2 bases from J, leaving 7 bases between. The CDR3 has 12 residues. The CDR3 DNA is TGTGCCAGCAGGCCAGGGAACTATGGCTACACCTTC. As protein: CASRPGNYGYTF.

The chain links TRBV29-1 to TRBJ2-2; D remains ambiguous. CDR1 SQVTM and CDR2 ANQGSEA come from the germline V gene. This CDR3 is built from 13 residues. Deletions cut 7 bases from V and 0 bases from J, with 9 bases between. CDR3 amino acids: CSARITNTGELFF. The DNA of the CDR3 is TGCAGCGCCAGGATAACGAACACCGGGGAGCTGTTTTTT.

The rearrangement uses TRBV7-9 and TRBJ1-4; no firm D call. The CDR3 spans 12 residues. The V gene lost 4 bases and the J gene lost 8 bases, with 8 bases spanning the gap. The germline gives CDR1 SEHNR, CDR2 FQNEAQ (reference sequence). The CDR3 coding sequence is TGTGCCAGCAGCTACGCGTACGAAAAACTGTTTTTT. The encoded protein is CASSYAYEKLFF.

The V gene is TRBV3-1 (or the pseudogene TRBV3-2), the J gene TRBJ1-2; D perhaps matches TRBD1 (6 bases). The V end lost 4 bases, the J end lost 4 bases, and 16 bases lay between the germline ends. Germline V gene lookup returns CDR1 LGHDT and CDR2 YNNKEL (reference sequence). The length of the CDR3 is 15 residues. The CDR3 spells CASSRWGQEGYGYTF. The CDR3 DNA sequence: TGTGCCAGCAGCCGTTGGGGGCAAGAGGGCTATGGCTACACCTTC.

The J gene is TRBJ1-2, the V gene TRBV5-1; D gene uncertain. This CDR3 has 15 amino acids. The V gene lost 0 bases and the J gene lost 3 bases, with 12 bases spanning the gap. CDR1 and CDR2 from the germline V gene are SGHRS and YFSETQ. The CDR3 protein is CASSLDPAGYYGYTF. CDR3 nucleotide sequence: TGCGCCAGCAGCTTGGACCCCGCAGGCTACTATGGCTACACCTTC.

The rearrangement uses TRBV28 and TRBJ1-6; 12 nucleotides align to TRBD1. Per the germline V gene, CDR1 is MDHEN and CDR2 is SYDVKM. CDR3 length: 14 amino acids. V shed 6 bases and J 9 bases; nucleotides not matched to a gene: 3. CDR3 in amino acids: CASRGQGASSPLHF. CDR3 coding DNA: TGTGCCAGCAGGGGACAGGGGGCGTCTTCACCCCTCCACTTT.

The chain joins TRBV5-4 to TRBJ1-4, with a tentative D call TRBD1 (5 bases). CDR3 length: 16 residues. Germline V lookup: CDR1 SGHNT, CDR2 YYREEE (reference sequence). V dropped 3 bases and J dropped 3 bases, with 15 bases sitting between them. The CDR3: CASSSMGGKANEKLFF. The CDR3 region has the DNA TGTGCCAGCAGCTCGATGGGGGGGAAGGCTAATGAAAAACTGTTTTTT.

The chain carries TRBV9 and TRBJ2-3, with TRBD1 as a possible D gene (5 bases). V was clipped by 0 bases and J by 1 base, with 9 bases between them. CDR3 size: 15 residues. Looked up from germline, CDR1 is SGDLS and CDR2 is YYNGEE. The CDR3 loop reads CASSVDGHGTDTQYF. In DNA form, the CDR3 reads TGTGCCAGCAGCGTAGACGGACATGGCACAGATACGCAGTATTTT.

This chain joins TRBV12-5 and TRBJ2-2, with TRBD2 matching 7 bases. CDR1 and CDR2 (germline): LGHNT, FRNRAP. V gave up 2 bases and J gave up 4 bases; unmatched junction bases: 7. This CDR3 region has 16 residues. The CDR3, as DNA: TGTGCTAGTGGTTTGAAGGCGGGGGAGACCACCGGGGAGCTGTTTTTT. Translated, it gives CASGLKAGETTGELFF.

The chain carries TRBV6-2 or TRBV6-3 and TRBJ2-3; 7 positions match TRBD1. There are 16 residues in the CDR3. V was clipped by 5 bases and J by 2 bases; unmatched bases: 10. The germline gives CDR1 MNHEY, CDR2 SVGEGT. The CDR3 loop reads CASSIPDRDDTDTQYF. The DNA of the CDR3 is TGTGCCAGCAGTATACCTGACAGGGATGACACAGATACGCAGTATTTT.

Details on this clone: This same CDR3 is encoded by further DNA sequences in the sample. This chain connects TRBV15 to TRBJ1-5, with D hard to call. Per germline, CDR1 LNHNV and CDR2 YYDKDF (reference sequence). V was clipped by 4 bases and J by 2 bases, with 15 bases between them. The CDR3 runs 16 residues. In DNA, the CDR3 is TGTGCCACCAGCACGGATCCGGGAGGAGGCAATCAGCCCCAGCATTTT. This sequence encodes CATSTDPGGGNQPQHF.

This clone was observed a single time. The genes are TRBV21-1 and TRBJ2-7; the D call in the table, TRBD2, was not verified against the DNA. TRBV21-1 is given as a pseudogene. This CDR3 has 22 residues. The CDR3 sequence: CASSKGPDRSRTSGRSPYEQYF. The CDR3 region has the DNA TGTGCCAGCAGCAAAGGGCCGGACAGATCGAGGACTAGCGGGAGAAGTCCATACGAGCAGTACTTC.

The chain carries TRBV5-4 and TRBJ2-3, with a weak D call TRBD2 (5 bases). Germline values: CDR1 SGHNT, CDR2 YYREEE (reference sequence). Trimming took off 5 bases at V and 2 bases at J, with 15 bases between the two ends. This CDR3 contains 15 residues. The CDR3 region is CASRDGGLLTDTQYF. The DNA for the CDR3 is TGTGCCAGCAGGGACGGAGGCCTTCTCACAGATACGCAGTATTTT. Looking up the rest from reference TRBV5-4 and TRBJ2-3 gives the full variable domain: ETGVTQSPTHLIKTRGQQVTLRCSSQSGHNTVSWYQQALGQGPQFIFQYYREEENGRGNFPPRFSGLQFPNYSSELNVNALELDDSALYLCASRDGGLLTDTQYFGPGTRLTVL.

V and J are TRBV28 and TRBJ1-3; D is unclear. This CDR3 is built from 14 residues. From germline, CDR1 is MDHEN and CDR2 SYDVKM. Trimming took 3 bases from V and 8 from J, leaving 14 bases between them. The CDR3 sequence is CASSFVPWGDTIYF. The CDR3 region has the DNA TGTGCCAGCAGTTTTGTACCCTGGGGAGACACCATATATTTT.